This T cell receptor beta chain originates from a study of identical twins. The V gene lost 3 bases and the J gene lost 7 bases, with 10 bases spanning the gap. The CDR3 consists of 14 residues. The germline V gene has CDR1 ENHRY and CDR2 SYGVKD. This clonotype was counted many times. What it binds is unknown. With template switching, a universal primer site was added, and the cDNA carried unique molecular identifiers. TCRdb re-analysed the 5' RACE reads in MiXCR, keeping a single row per CDR3 protein. This sample has around 340,000 distinct CDR3 sequences, with about 10% found just once. Only healthy Caucasians were included as donors. General study points: Zero-insertion analyses were open to partial confounding by invariant MAIT and iNKT cells. Whereas memory repertoires showed no such difference, abundant cord blood beta clonotypes carried fewer insertions.

Specimen: naive T cells sorted from blood. This receptor was identified in a woman in her fifties or sixties in good health. The J gene is TRBJ1-6, the V gene TRBV10-3; perhaps TRBD1 as D (5 bases). The CDR3 protein is CAISESRDNSPLHF. The CDR3 nucleotides read TGTGCCATCAGTGAAAGCAGGGACAATTCACCCCTCCACTTT.